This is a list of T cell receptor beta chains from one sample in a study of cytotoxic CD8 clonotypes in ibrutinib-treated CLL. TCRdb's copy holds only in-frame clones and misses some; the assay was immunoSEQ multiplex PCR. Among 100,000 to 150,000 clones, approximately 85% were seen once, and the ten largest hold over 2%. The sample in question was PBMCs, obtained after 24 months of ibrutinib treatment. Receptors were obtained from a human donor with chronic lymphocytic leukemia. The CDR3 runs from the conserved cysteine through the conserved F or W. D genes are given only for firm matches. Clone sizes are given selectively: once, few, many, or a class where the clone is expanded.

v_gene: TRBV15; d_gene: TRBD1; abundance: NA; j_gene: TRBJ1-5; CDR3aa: CATSRGQGRVNQPQHF; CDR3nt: TGTGCCACCAGCAGAGGACAGGGGAGAGTCAATCAGCCCCAGCATTTT
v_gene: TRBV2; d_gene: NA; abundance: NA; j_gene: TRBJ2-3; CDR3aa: CASSEVSVGHTQYF; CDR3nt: TGTGCCAGCAGTGAAGTTTCAGTCGGCCATACGCAGTATTTT
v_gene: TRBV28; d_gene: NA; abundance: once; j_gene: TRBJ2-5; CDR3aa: CASSLYRGTYQETQYF; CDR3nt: TGTGCCAGCAGTTTATATCGGGGGACGTACCAAGAGACCCAGTACTTC
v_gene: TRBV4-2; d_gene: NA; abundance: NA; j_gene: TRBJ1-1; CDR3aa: CASSQGLINSLNTEAFF; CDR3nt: TGTGCCAGCAGCCAAGGCCTTATCAACAGTCTGAACACTGAAGCTTTCTTT
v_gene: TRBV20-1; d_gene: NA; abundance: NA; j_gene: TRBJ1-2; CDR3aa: CSAMDTYGYTF; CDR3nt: TGCAGTGCCATGGACACCTATGGCTACACCTTC
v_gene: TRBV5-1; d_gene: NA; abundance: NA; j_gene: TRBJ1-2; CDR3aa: CASSLADGQYGYTF; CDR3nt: TGCGCCAGCAGCTTGGCCGACGGCCAGTATGGCTACACCTTC
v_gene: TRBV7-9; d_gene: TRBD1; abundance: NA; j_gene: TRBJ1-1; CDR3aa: CASSSRTGAVNTEAFF; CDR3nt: TGTGCCAGCAGCTCCAGAACAGGGGCAGTGAACACTGAAGCTTTCTTT
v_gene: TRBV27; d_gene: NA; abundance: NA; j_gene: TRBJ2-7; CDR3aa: CASRKYPGSSYEQYF; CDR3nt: TGTGCCAGCAGAAAATATCCGGGAAGCTCCTACGAGCAGTACTTC
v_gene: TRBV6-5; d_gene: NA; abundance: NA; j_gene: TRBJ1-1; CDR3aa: CASSSPDREAFF; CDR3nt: TGTGCCAGCAGTAGCCCAGACAGGGAAGCTTTCTTT
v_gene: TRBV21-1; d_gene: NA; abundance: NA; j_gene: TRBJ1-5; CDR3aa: CASSKGGTGQVRIRSNQPQHF; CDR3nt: TGTGCCAGCAGCAAAGGAGGGACGGGACAGGTCCGAATTAGGTCTAATCAGCCCCAGCATTTT
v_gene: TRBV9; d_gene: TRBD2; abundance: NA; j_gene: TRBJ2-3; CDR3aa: CASSVGSGKSTDTQYF; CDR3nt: TGTGCCAGCAGCGTAGGTAGCGGGAAAAGCACAGATACGCAGTATTTT
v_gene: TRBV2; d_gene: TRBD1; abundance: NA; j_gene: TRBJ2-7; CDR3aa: CASSEGTGATYEQYF; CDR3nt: TGTGCCAGCAGTGAGGGGACAGGGGCCACCTACGAGCAGTACTTC
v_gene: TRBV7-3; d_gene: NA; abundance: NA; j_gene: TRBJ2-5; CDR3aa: CASSATGGQETQYF; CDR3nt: TGTGCCAGCAGCGCGACTGGAGGACAAGAGACCCAGTACTTC
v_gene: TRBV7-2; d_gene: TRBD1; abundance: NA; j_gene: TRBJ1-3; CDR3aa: CASSSTGGWGGNTIYF; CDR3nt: TGTGCCAGCAGCTCAACAGGGGGATGGGGCGGAAACACCATATATTTT
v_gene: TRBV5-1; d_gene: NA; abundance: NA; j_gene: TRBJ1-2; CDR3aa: CASSLPGDLYYGYTF; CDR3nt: TGCGCCAGCAGCTTGCCAGGGGACCTTTACTATGGCTACACCTTC
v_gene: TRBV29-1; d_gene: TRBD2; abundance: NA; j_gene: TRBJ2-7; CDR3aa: CSVGAGGDEQYF; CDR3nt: TGCAGCGTTGGGGCGGGGGGCGACGAGCAGTACTTC
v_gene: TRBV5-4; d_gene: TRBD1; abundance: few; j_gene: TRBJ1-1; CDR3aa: CASSLGGTGEAFF; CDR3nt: TGTGCCAGCAGCTTGGGCGGGACAGGGGAAGCTTTCTTT
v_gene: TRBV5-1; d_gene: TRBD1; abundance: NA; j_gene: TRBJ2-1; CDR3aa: CASSSSGTVSYNEQFF; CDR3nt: TGCGCCAGCAGCTCTTCCGGGACAGTCTCCTACAATGAGCAGTTCTTC
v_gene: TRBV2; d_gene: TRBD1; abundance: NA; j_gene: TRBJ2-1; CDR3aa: CASSGQGASYNEQFF; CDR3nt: TGTGCCAGCAGTGGACAGGGGGCCTCCTACAATGAGCAGTTCTTC
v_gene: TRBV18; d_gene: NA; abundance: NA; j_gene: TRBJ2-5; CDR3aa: CASSPPVGGQETQYF; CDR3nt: TGTGCCAGCTCACCACCAGTCGGAGGGCAAGAGACCCAGTACTTC
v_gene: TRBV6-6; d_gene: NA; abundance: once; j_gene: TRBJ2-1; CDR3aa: CASSYSILHEQFF; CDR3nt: TGTGCCAGCAGTTACTCGATTTTGCATGAGCAGTTCTTC
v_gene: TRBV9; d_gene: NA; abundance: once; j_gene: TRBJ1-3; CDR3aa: CASSVATVRSGNTIYF; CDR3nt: TGTGCCAGCAGCGTAGCTACAGTCCGCTCTGGAAACACCATATATTTT
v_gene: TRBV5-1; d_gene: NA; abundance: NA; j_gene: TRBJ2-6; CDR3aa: CASSLAPGSGANVLTF; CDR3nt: TGCGCCAGCAGCTTGGCCCCGGGGTCCGGGGCCAACGTCCTGACTTTC
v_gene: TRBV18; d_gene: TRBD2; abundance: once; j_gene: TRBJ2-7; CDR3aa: CASSPSGGYEQYF; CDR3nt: TGTGCCAGCTCACCAAGCGGGGGCTACGAGCAGTACTTC
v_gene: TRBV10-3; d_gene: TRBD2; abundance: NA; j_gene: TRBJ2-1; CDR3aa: CAIRTSGGLNEQFF; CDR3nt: TGTGCCATCCGGACTAGCGGGGGCCTTAATGAGCAGTTCTTC
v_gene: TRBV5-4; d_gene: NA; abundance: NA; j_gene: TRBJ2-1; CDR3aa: CASSEGIRSYNEQFF; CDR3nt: TGTGCCAGCAGCGAGGGAATCCGCTCCTACAATGAGCAGTTCTTC
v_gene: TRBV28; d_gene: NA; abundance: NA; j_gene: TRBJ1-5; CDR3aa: CASSTPGAGQPQHF; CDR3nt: TGTGCCAGCAGTACCCCGGGGGCGGGTCAGCCCCAGCATTTT
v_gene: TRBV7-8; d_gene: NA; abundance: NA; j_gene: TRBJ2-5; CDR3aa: CASSPRFGQETQYF; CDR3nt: TGTGCCAGCAGCCCGCGGTTCGGGCAAGAGACCCAGTACTTC
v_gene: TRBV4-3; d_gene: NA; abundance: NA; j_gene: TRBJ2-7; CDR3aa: CASSQEQGAPYEQYF; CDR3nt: TGCGCCAGCAGCCAAGAGCAAGGTGCTCCCTACGAGCAGTACTTC
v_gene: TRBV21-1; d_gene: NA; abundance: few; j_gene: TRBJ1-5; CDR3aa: CASSKRGDQPQHF; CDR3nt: TGTGCCAGCAGCAAAAGGGGGGATCAGCCCCAGCATTTT
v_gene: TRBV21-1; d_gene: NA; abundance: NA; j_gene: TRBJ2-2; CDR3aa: CASSKLAGRDIKANTGELFF; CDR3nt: TGTGCCAGCAGCAAACTCGCAGGGAGGGACATTAAAGCGAACACCGGGGAGCTGTTTTTT
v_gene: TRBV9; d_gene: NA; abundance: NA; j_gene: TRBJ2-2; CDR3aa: CASSVAPVGGTGELFF; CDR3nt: TGTGCCAGCAGCGTAGCTCCGGTAGGGGGGACCGGGGAGCTGTTTTTT
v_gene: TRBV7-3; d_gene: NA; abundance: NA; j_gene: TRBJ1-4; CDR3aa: CASSLSGTDEKLFF; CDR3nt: TGTGCCAGCAGCTTATCAGGGACGGATGAAAAACTGTTTTTT
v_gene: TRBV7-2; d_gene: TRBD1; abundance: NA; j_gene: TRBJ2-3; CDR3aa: CASSLDREPPAQYF; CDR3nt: TGTGCCAGCAGCCTGGACAGGGAACCCCCAGCGCAGTATTTT
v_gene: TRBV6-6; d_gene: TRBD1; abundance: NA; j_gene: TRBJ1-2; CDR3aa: CASSFSTGGDGYTF; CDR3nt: TGTGCCAGCAGTTTTTCTACAGGGGGGGATGGCTACACCTTC
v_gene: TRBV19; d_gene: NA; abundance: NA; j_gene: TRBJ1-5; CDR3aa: CASSMTLSNQPQHF; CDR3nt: TGTGCCAGTAGTATGACACTTAGCAATCAGCCCCAGCATTTT
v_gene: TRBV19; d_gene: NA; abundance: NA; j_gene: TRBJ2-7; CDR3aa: CASSIDGGHEQYF; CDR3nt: TGTGCCAGTAGTATAGATGGGGGCCACGAGCAGTACTTC
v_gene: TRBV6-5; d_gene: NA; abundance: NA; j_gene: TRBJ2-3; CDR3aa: CASRNSGDTQYF; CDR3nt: TGTGCCAGCAGGAACTCGGGAGATACGCAGTATTTT
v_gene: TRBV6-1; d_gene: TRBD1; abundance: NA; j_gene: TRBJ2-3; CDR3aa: CATLPGQAGTDTQYF; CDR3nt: TGTGCCACCCTTCCCGGACAGGCCGGGACAGATACGCAGTATTTT
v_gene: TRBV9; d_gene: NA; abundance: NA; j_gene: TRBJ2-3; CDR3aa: CASSVAAGRTDTQYF; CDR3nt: TGTGCCAGCAGCGTAGCGGCGGGGAGGACAGATACGCAGTATTTT
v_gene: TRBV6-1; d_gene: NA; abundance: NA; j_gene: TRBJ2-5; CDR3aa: CASSVGHSQETQYF; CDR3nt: TGTGCCAGCAGTGTGGGACACTCCCAAGAGACCCAGTACTTC
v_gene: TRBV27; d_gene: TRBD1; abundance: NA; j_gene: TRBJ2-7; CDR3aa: CASSARTGAHEQYF; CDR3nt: TGTGCCAGCAGTGCCCGAACAGGGGCGCACGAGCAGTACTTC
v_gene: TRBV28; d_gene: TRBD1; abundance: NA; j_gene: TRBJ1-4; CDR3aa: CASSWDSSRNEKLFF; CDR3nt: TGTGCCAGCAGCTGGGACAGTTCCCGTAATGAAAAACTGTTTTTT
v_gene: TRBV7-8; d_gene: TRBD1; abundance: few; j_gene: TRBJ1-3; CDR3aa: CASSLGRQGKVGNTIYF; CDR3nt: TGTGCCAGCAGCTTAGGAAGACAGGGGAAAGTCGGAAACACCATATATTTT
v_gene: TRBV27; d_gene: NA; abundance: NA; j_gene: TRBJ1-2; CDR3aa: CASSRDSRANYGYTF; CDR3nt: TGTGCCAGCAGTCGGGACTCACGAGCCAACTATGGCTACACCTTC
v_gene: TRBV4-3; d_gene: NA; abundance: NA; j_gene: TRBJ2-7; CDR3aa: CASSQEASNEQYF; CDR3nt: TGCGCCAGCAGCCAAGAAGCTTCTAACGAGCAGTACTTC
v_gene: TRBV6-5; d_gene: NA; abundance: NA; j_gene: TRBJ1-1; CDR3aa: CASSSQGWDTEAFF; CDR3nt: TGTGCCAGCAGTTCTCAGGGGTGGGACACTGAAGCTTTCTTT
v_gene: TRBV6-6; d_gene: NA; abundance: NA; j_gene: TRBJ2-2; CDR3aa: CASSIRDSYTGELFF; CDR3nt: TGTGCCAGCAGTATCCGAGACTCGTACACCGGGGAGCTGTTTTTT